The sequence of this TCR beta chain was determined in a study of T-cell memory formation after mild COVID-19. Remarks on this clonotype: Its matching antigen is unknown.

TCR alpha and TCR beta cDNA libraries with sample barcodes and UMIs came from 5'RACE using constant-segment primers. A single record per CDR3 protein comes from TCRdb applying MiXCR to the 5' RACE reads. Of under 200,000 distinct CDR3 sequences in the sample, roughly a third were seen once. General study points: Within pre-infection memory, some responding clones were found, suggesting cross-reactive memory joined. Among contracting clones, CD4+ were mainly CM/EM and CD8+ enriched in EMRA. Later expanders leaned CD4+, whereas day 15 to 85 contracting clones were balanced CD4/CD8.

In germline, CDR1 is SQVTM, CDR2 ANQGSEA. This CDR3 is 13 amino acids long. V lost 3 bases to trimming and J lost 4 bases, with 10 bases between them. The receptor was isolated from an adult woman who had mild COVID-19 (a few samples of this study predate the infection). Cell type and time point are not known. Sequencing input: PBMCs or a T cell subset sorted from them (not recorded which). The chain joins TRBV29-1 to TRBJ2-1, with unresolved D. CDR3 region: CSVDVPTYNEQFF. Here the CDR3 DNA reads TGCAGCGTTGATGTTCCCACGTACAATGAGCAGTTCTTC.